This T cell receptor (beta chain) was identified in a study of response to subunit inactivated influenza vaccine listed by TCRdb under 2018. For context, the study as a whole: Deep quantitative profiling of the T cell receptor repertoire was used in the study to follow responses to a trivalent subunit inactivated influenza vaccine. Study-wide findings and limitations: It was suggested by the authors that each seasonal influenza vaccination may recruit only a limited number of new T cells.

Trimming costs V 3 bases and J 1 base, and their ends lie 7 bases apart. Including the terminal cysteine and phenylalanine, the CDR3 comprises 13 residues. Of all the DNA, just the CDR3 is kept, 39 bases in frame from base 1. CDR1 GTSNPN and CDR2 SVGIG were looked up in the germline V gene (reference sequence). Library preparation used RT-PCR. The listed sequencing device is Illumina HiSeq 2500. TCRdb's own reprocessing of the public reads used fastp at Q25 and MiXCR and kept productive beta chains. Here each entry gathers all rows of one CDR3 protein and keeps the most common genes and DNA. The sample table holds almost 600,000 distinct CDR3 sequences, of which 12% to 15% were seen once. Clones ranked in the top ten supply around 10% of the sample. This clonotype appeared a few times. What antigen it recognizes has not been identified. No much larger clonotype is one base removed from it; base qualities were not supplied.

This TCR derives from a man aged 50 to 59 who received an inactivated influenza vaccine. Donor details come from another sample of the same person, matched by shared clones. Source: PBMCs from blood, taken 11 to 12 days after vaccination. The receptor chain draws on TRBV30 and TRBJ1-3; the D gene is unclear. In nucleotide form, the sequence is TGTGCCTGGAGGCATTCTTCTGGAAACACCATATATTTT. It is translated as CAWRHSSGNTIYF.